This entry describes one TCR beta chain. Its antigen is as yet unknown. Primers: 60 Vbeta forward and 13 Jbeta reverse. Data came from immunoSEQ multiplex PCR; TCRdb stores just in-frame clones and leaves some out. The sample lists roughly 110,000 clones, 70% seen once, with 8.7% in the top ten. This sample stems from a study of cytomegalovirus exposure and HLA in healthy donors. Whole-study results and caveats: In an earlier analysis, in 620 or so donors, most V segments appeared productive either ~90% or ~30% of the time. It emerged from a later analysis that several of the most significant clusters appeared to be linked to common viral pathogens. The presence/absence work took it that sequencing depth was about the same across donors. As was reported, the classifier diagnosed cytomegalovirus status with high specificity and sensitivity.

The clonotype originates from a man between 25 and 39 years old in good health and CMV-seropositive. The material sequenced was PBMCs.

The CDR3 loop is CASSQGKGGGYYGYTF. The CDR3 region has the DNA TGCGCCAGCAGCCAAGGGAAAGGGGGGGGGTACTATGGCTACACCTTC. The gene calls are TRBV4-3 and TRBJ1-2; D possibly corresponds to TRBD1 (6 bases). Trimming removed 1 base at V and 3 bases at J, with 15 bases between. Germline V gene data show CDR1 as LGHNA and CDR2 as YSLEER. This CDR3 has 16 amino acids.